This T cell receptor (beta chain) was profiled in a study of T cell responses to AZD1222 COVID-19 vaccine. The V and J ends lost 4 bases and 1 base respectively, with 15 bases between them. Germline loops: CDR1 SGHRS, CDR2 YFSETQ. CDR3 length: 16 amino acids. Study outcomes and limitations: Spike was spanned by vaccine-associated CD4 TCRs, which were dominant at 160-218 and 743-854.

Produced via immunoSEQ multiplex PCR; TCRdb's table is partial and in-frame only. The repertoire has around 160,000 clones, 85% to 95% of them found once; the top ten carry under 2%. On this clone: Its antigen is not known.

The clonotype was recovered from an adult in good health. This chain uses TRBV5-1 with TRBJ2-1; tentative D call: TRBD1 (6 bases). Sample: peripheral blood, taken on day 0 of AZD1222 vaccination. In nucleotides, the CDR3 is TGCGCCAGCAGCGCTGGGGGCGGAGGATCCTACAATGAGCAGTTCTTC. It yields the protein CASSAGGGGSYNEQFF.